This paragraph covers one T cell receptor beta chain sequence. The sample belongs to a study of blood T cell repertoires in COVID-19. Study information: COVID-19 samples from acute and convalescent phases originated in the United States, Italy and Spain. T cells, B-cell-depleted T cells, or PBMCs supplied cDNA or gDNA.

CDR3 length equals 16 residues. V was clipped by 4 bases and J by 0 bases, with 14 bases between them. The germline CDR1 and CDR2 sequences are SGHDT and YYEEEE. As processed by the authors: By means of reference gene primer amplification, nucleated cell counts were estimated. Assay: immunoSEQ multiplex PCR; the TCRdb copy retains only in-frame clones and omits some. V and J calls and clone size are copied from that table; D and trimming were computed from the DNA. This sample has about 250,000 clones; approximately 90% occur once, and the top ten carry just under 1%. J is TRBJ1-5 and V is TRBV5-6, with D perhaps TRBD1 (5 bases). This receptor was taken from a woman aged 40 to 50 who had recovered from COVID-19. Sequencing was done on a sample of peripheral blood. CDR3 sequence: CASSPGGLGSNQPQHF. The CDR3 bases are TGTGCCAGCAGCCCCGGGGGGTTGGGTAGCAATCAGCCCCAGCATTTT.